The rows below give T cell receptor beta chains drawn from one sample of a study of blood T cell repertoires in COVID-19. The method was immunoSEQ multiplex PCR; TCRdb's version includes in-frame clones alone and lacks a portion of them. The sample holds a few hundred thousand clones, around four fifths seen once. Material for sequencing was peripheral blood. These receptors all come from a man aged 55 to 69 who had recovered from COVID-19. CDR3s include the opening cysteine and the closing phenylalanine or tryptophan. A D gene is named only where the DNA matches it firmly. The size entry is marked missing in some rows and otherwise reads once, few, many or a size class.

TRBV7-9	.	TRBJ1-1	.	TGTGCCAGCGGGAGGGGCAACACTGAAGCTTTCTTT	CASGRGNTEAFF
TRBV15	.	TRBJ2-5	.	TGTGCCACCAGCAGACGTAAACAGGGAAGAGGAGAGACCCAGTACTTC	CATSRRKQGRGETQYF
TRBV7-8	.	TRBJ1-2	.	TGTGCCAGCAGCTTAGGAGGTGTTAACTATGGCTACACCTTC	CASSLGGVNYGYTF
TRBV12-3/TRBV12-4	TRBD1	TRBJ2-7	.	TGTGCCAGCAGTTTAGCGACAGGGCGCGAGCAGTACTTC	CASSLATGREQYF
TRBV2	TRBD2	TRBJ2-3	few	TGTGCCAGCTGGGGGGCTAGCGGGAGCACAGATACGCAGTATTTT	CASWGASGSTDTQYF
TRBV2	.	TRBJ2-3	.	TGTGCCAGATCCCCCGATCTACGTGCAGATACGCAGTATTTT	CARSPDLRADTQYF
TRBV7-9	.	TRBJ1-1	.	TGTGCCAGCAGCTTAGGATCCGGGGGAAATACTGAAGCTTTCTTT	CASSLGSGGNTEAFF
TRBV11-2	.	TRBJ2-6	.	TGTGCCAGCAGCTTATCAGACTCTGGGGCCAACGTCCTGACTTTC	CASSLSDSGANVLTF
TRBV6-5	.	TRBJ2-4	.	TGTGCCAGCAGCCTATCTACGTTAGCCAAAAACATTCAGTACTTC	CASSLSTLAKNIQYF
TRBV7-9	.	TRBJ2-1	.	TGTGCCAGCAGCCTTAGCACCGAGCAGTTCTTC	CASSLSTEQFF
TRBV27	TRBD2	TRBJ2-1	.	TGTGCCAGCAGTTTAACCCCGCGTCTAGCGGGCGACAATGAGCAGTTCTTC	CASSLTPRLAGDNEQFF
TRBV7-9	TRBD2	TRBJ2-3	.	TGTGCCAGCAGCTTGGGCGGGGGGCATGATACGCAGTATTTT	CASSLGGGHDTQYF
TRBV5-4	.	TRBJ2-7	.	TGTGCCAGCAGCTTGGGACTCTCTTCCCACGAGCAGTACTTC	CASSLGLSSHEQYF
TRBV6-2/TRBV6-3	.	TRBJ2-3	.	TGTGCCAGCAGTTACAAGCGGAAGGGCACAGATACGCAGTATTTT	CASSYKRKGTDTQYF
TRBV12-3/TRBV12-4	.	TRBJ1-3	.	TGTGCCAGCAGTTTACTCGACATCGGCACCATATATTTT	CASSLLDIGTIYF
TRBV30	TRBD1	TRBJ1-4	.	TGTGCCTGGAGTGTACTTAGCCAGGGGGCAGGAAAACTGTTTTTT	CAWSVLSQGAGKLFF
TRBV6-2/TRBV6-3	TRBD2	TRBJ2-5	.	TGTGCCAGCAGTTACTCGTTAGCGGGAGGTAAAGAGACCCAGTACTTC	CASSYSLAGGKETQYF
TRBV5-6	.	TRBJ1-4	.	TGTGCCAGCAGCTTAGAGACAGAGAATGAAAAACTGTTTTTT	CASSLETENEKLFF
TRBV5-1	.	TRBJ2-7	once	TGCGCCAGCAGCCCGGAGGGGACAGCCTACTACGAGCAGTACTTC	CASSPEGTAYYEQYF
TRBV7-9	TRBD2	TRBJ2-3	.	TGTGCCAGCAGCTTGGGACTAGCGGGAAACACAGATACGCAGTATTTT	CASSLGLAGNTDTQYF
TRBV29-1	TRBD1	TRBJ1-1	.	TGCAGCGTTGGGCAGGGGGTGGGGAACACTGAAGCTTTCTTT	CSVGQGVGNTEAFF
TRBV5-1	TRBD1	TRBJ2-5	.	TGCGCCAGCAGCCCTTCGGGACAGGGCTTAGGAGAGACCCAGTACTTC	CASSPSGQGLGETQYF
TRBV7-7	TRBD2	TRBJ2-3	.	TGTGCTAGCAGCTTAGCGCTAGCGGGGAGCTCAGGGGTAGATACGCAGTATTTT	CASSLALAGSSGVDTQYF
TRBV15	.	TRBJ2-5	.	TGTGCCACCCACACCGGGACAAAGATAGAGACCCAGTACTTC	CATHTGTKIETQYF
TRBV28	TRBD1	TRBJ2-7	.	TGTGCCAGCAGTTTCGACAGGGCCTACGAGCAGTACTTC	CASSFDRAYEQYF
TRBV5-4	TRBD2	TRBJ2-7	.	TGTGCCAGCAGTGCGGGACTAGCGGGATTCGAGCAGTACTTC	CASSAGLAGFEQYF
TRBV7-8	TRBD1	TRBJ2-6	.	TGTGCCAGCAGCTTAGGCCCCTCTACAGGGGCTGGGGCCAACGTCCTGACTTTC	CASSLGPSTGAGANVLTF
TRBV30	.	TRBJ2-7	many	TGTGCCTGGAGTCAGGAGGGGGGGGATCACGAGCAGTACTTC	CAWSQEGGDHEQYF
TRBV18	TRBD1	TRBJ2-7	.	TGTGCCAGCTCACCTTCTCGGACAGGGGGGAATGAGCAGTACTTC	CASSPSRTGGNEQYF
TRBV19	.	TRBJ2-2	.	TGTGCCAGTACCCTACGGAAAGGGACTTCTAACACCGGGGAGCTGTTTTTT	CASTLRKGTSNTGELFF
TRBV15	.	TRBJ2-5	.	TGTGCCACCAGCAGTGGGATTTCAGGAGGCGAGACCCAGTACTTC	CATSSGISGGETQYF
TRBV27	.	TRBJ2-7	.	TGTGCCAGCAGTTCGACAGGGCCGGGGGCCTACGAGCAGTACTTC	CASSSTGPGAYEQYF
TRBV12-3/TRBV12-4	.	TRBJ2-7	few	TGTGCCAGCAGTTTCACCTACGGGGGCGAGCAGTACTTC	CASSFTYGGEQYF
TRBV28	.	TRBJ1-3	.	TGTGCCAGCAGTTTGGTAACACGCTCTGGAAACACCATATATTTT	CASSLVTRSGNTIYF
TRBV5-1	TRBD1	TRBJ1-4	.	TGCGCCAGCAGCCGACAGGGGGCCCTCAATGAAAAACTGTTTTTT	CASSRQGALNEKLFF
TRBV27	.	TRBJ2-3	.	TGTGCCAGCAGACTACTAGTGACAGATACGCAGTATTTT	CASRLLVTDTQYF
TRBV6-1	TRBD1	TRBJ2-7	.	TGTGCCAGCAGTGACCCTAGGACAGGGAACTCCTACGAGCAGTACTTC	CASSDPRTGNSYEQYF
TRBV5-6	TRBD1	TRBJ1-5	.	TGTGCCAGCAGCTTACGGTTGACAGGGAATAGCAATCAGCCCCAGCATTTT	CASSLRLTGNSNQPQHF
TRBV28	.	TRBJ1-4	few	TGTGCCAGCAGTTTATCAGTGGAAAAACTGTTTTTT	CASSLSVEKLFF
TRBV18	.	TRBJ2-1	.	TGTGCCAGCTCACCAACAGGGGGGGCCTACAATGAGCAGTTCTTC	CASSPTGGAYNEQFF
TRBV5-4	.	TRBJ1-1	.	TGTGCCAGCAGCTTTGCAGGGCAAAACACTGAAGCTTTCTTT	CASSFAGQNTEAFF
TRBV2	TRBD1	TRBJ2-1	once	TGTGCCAGCAGTTCGGGACAGGGCTTCTACAATGAGCAGTTCTTC	CASSSGQGFYNEQFF
TRBV2	TRBD2	TRBJ2-3	.	TGTGCCAGCAGTAGAGCGGGAGGCACAGATACGCAGTATTTT	CASSRAGGTDTQYF
TRBV11-2	.	TRBJ1-1	.	TGTGCCAGCACCCGACCCTCGACAGGTCCTGGCACTGAAGCTTTCTTT	CASTRPSTGPGTEAFF
TRBV10-2	TRBD1	TRBJ2-6	.	TGCGCCAGCAGTGGGAAAGGGACAGGGGATGCTGGGGCCAACGTCCTGACTTTC	CASSGKGTGDAGANVLTF
TRBV5-1	.	TRBJ2-5	.	TGCGCCAGCAGCTTGGAGGGGCAAGAGACCCAGTACTTC	CASSLEGQETQYF
TRBV5-1	.	TRBJ1-1	.	TGCGCCAGCAGCTTGGCCCAGGGCGGGGCGAACACTGAAGCTTTCTTT	CASSLAQGGANTEAFF
TRBV2	TRBD2	TRBJ2-4	.	TGTGCCAGCAGTGAGGTTTTAGGGACTAGCGGGATTCAGTACTTC	CASSEVLGTSGIQYF
TRBV7-9	.	TRBJ2-7	.	TGTGCCAGCAGCCTAGACAGAGAGCAGTACTTC	CASSLDREQYF
TRBV3-1/TRBV3-2	TRBD1	TRBJ1-3	.	TGTGCCAGCAGCCCACGGACAGGTGGAAACACCATATATTTT	CASSPRTGGNTIYF
TRBV10-3	.	TRBJ2-3	.	TGTGCCACGAAGTCCGGCGGGGCTTACACAGATACGCAGTATTTT	CATKSGGAYTDTQYF
TRBV19	TRBD2	TRBJ2-3	.	TGTGCCAGTAGTCTGCGGGGTCTAGCGGGGGGGCAAGCAGATACGCAGTATTTT	CASSLRGLAGGQADTQYF
TRBV10-2	.	TRBJ2-5	.	TGCGCCAGCAGTGACTTGGCAGGGGCCCAGGAGACCCAGTACTTC	CASSDLAGAQETQYF